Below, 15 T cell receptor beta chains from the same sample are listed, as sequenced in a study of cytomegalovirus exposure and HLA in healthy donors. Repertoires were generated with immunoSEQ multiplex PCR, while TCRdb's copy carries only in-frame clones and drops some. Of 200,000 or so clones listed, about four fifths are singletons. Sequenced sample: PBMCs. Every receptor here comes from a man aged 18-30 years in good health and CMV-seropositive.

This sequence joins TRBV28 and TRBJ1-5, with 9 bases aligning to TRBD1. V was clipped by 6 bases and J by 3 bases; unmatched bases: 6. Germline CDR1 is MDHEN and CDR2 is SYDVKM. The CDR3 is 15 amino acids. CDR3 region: CASSRGQGYNQPQHF. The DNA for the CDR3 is TGTGCCAGCAGCCGGGGACAGGGTTACAATCAGCCCCAGCATTTT.

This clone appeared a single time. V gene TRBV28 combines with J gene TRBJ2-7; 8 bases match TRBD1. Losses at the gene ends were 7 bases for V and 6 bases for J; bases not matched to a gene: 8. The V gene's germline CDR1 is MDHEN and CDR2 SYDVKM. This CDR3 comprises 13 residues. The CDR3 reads CASTWTGKSEQYF. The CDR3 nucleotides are TGTGCCAGCACCTGGACAGGGAAGTCCGAGCAGTACTTC.

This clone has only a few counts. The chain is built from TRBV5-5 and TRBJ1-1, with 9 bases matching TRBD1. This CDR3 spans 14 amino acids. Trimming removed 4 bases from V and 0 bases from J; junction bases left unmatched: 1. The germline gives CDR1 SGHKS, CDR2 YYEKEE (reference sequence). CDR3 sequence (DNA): TGTGCCAGCAGCCGGACAGGGGTGAACACTGAAGCTTTCTTT. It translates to CASSRTGVNTEAFF.

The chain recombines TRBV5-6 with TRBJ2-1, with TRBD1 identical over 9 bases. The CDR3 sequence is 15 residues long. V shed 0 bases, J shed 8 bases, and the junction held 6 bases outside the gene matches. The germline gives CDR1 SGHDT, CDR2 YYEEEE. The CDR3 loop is CASSLEGQGYYEQFF. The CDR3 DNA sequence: TGTGCCAGCAGCTTGGAGGGACAGGGTTATTATGAGCAGTTCTTC.

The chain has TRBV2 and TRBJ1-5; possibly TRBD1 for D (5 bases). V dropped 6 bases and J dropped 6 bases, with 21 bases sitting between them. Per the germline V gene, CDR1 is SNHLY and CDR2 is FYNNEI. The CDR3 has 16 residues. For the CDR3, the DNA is TGTGCCAGCAGCCTAATATCCGGGGGGAACGCTCAGCCCCAGCATTTT. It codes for CASSLISGGNAQPQHF. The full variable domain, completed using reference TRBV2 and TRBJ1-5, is EPEVTQTPSHQVTQMGQEVILRCVPISNHLYFYWYRQILGQKVEFLVSFYNNEISEKSEIFDDQFSVERPDGSNFTLKIRSTKLEDSAMYFCASSLISGGNAQPQHFGDGTRLSIL.

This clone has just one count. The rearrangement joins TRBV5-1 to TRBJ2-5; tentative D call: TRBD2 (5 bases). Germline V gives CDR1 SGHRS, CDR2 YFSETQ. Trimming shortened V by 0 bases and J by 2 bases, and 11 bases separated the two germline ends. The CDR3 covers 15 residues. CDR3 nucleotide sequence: TGCGCCAGCAGCTTGGCCGGGGTTCGGCAAGAGACCCAGTACTTC. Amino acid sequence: CASSLAGVRQETQYF.

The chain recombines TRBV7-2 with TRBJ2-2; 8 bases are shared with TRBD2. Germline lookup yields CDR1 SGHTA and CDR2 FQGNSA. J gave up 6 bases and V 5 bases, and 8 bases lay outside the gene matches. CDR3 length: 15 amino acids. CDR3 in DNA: TGTGCCAGCAGCCCCCTCGGGGGGGCAGCCGGGGAGCTGTTTTTT. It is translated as CASSPLGGAAGELFF.

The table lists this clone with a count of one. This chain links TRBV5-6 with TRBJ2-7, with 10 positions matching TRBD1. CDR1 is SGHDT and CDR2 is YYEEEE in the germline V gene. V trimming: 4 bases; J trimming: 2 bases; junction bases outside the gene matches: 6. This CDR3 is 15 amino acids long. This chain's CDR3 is CASSAAGTGAYEQYF. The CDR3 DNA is TGTGCCAGCAGCGCGGCCGGGACAGGGGCCTACGAGCAGTACTTC.

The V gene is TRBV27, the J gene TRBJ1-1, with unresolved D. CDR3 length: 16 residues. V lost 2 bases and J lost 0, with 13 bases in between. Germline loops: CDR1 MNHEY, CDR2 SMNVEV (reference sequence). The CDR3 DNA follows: TGTGCCAGCAGTTTACGTTCGGCGGGTTTGAACACTGAAGCTTTCTTT. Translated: CASSLRSAGLNTEAFF.

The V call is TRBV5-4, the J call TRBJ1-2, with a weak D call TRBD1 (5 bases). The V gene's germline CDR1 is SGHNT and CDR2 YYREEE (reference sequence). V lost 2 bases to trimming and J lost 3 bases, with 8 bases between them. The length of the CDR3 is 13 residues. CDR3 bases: TGTGCCAGCAGCTTTGACAGCTACTATGGCTACACCTTC. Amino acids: CASSFDSYYGYTF.

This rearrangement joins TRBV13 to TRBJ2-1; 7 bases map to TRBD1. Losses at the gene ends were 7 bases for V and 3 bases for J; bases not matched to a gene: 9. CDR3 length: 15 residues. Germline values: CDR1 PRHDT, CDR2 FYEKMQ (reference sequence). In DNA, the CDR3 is TGTGCCAGCAACATCCGAGGGGGCCGCTACAATGAGCAGTTCTTC. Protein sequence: CASNIRGGRYNEQFF.

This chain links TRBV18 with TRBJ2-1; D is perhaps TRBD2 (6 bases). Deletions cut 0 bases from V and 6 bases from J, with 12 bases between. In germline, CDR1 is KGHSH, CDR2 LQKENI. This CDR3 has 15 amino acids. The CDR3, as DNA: TGTGCCAGCTCACCACCCGCGGCGGGATTCAATGAGCAGTTCTTC. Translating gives CASSPPAAGFNEQFF. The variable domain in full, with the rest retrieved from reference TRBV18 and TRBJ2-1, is NAGVMQNPRHLVRRRGQEARLRCSPMKGHSHVYWYRQLPEEGLKFMVYLQKENIIDESGMPKERFSAEFPKEGPSILRIQQVVRGDSAAYFCASSPPAAGFNEQFFGPGTRLTVL.

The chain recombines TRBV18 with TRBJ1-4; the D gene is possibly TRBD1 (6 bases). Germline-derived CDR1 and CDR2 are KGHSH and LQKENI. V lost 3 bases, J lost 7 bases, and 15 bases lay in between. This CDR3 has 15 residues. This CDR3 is CASSPAGARGEKLFF. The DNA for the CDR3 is TGTGCCAGCTCACCGGCGGGGGCGCGGGGTGAAAAACTGTTTTTT.

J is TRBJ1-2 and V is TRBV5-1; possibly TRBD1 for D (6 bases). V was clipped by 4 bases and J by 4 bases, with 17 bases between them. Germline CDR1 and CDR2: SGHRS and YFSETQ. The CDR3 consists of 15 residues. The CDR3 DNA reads TGCGCCAGCAGCCCCACACAGGGTGGGAGCTATGGCTACACCTTC. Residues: CASSPTQGGSYGYTF.

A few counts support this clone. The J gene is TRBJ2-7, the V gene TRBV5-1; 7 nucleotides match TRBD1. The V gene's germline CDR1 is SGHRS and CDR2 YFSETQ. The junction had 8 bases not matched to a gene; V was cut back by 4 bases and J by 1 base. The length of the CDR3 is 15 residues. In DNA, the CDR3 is TGCGCCAGCAGCCAAGATTGGGACAGTTCCTACGAGCAGTACTTC. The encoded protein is CASSQDWDSSYEQYF. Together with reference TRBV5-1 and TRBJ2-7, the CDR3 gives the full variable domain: KAGVTQTPRYLIKTRGQQVTLSCSPISGHRSVSWYQQTPGQGLQFLFEYFSETQRNKGNFPGRFSGRQFSNSRSEMNVSTLELGDSALYLCASSQDWDSSYEQYFGPGTRLTVT.